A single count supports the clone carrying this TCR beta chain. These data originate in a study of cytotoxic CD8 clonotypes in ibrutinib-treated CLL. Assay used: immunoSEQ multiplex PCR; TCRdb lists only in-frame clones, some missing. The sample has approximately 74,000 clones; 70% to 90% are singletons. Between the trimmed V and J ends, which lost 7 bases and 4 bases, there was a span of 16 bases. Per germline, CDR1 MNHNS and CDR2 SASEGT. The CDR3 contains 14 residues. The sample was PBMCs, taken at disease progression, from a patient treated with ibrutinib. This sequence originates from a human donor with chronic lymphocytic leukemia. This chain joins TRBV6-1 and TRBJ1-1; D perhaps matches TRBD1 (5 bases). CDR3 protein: CASITGLGGTEAFF. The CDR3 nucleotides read TGTGCCAGCATTACCGGTTTGGGGGGCACTGAAGCTTTCTTT.